The present T cell receptor (beta chain) was sequenced within a study of CD8+ T cells in alopecia areata. As the sequencing template, cDNA was produced by extracting RNA and reverse transcribing it. Clones were read by immunoSEQ multiplex PCR, and TCRdb kept only the in-frame ones, dropping some. Of 150,000 or so clones in the sample, about 60% are singletons; the top ten hold 6.4%. The specimen comprised CD4+ T cells sorted from blood, sampled at week 0. The clonotype comes from a human donor with alopecia areata.

In nucleotides, the CDR3 is TGTGCCAGCAGCTTAGTGTCGCTGGGGCAGGGCTTCTCTGGAAACACCATATATTTT. Protein product: CASSLVSLGQGFSGNTIYF. The chain uses TRBV7-8 and TRBJ1-3; D is possibly TRBD1 (5 bases). V dropped 1 base and J dropped 0 bases, with 19 bases sitting between them. The CDR3 has 19 residues. Germline lookup yields CDR1 SGHVS and CDR2 FQNEAQ.